The 5 T cell receptor beta chains listed next were all sequenced from one sample in a study of blood T cell repertoires in COVID-19. Some clones are missing from TCRdb's copy, which holds only in-frame ones; the method was immunoSEQ multiplex PCR. The table includes 150,000 to 200,000 clones, around four fifths detected once. Sequenced sample: peripheral blood. The receptors come from a man aged 70-80 years who had recovered from COVID-19.

The chain couples TRBV11-2 to TRBJ2-2; no reliable D call. The ends were cut back, 6 bases at V and 5 bases at J, with 16 bases in the middle. Germline V gene lookup returns CDR1 SGHAT and CDR2 FQNNGV. The CDR3 covers 15 residues. The CDR3 sequence: CASRPSSQWTGELFF. In nucleotides, the CDR3 is TGTGCCAGCAGGCCCAGTTCGCAGTGGACCGGGGAGCTGTTTTTT.

The V call is TRBV18, the J call TRBJ1-2, with D perhaps matching TRBD1 (5 bases). The V gene's germline CDR1 is KGHSH and CDR2 LQKENI. The V end lost 2 bases, the J end lost 1 base, and 8 bases lay between the germline ends. The CDR3 totals 14 residues. The CDR3 nucleotides are TGTGCCAGCTCACCAGCGGGGCGTAACTATGGCTACACCTTC. Translated, it gives CASSPAGRNYGYTF.

This chain joins TRBV10-1 and TRBJ2-7, with 10 nucleotides matching TRBD2. The germline gives CDR1 WNHNN, CDR2 SYGVQD (reference sequence). CDR3 length equals 14 residues. The J segment lost 4 bases and the V segment lost 5 bases, leaving 5 bases of the junction unmatched. CDR3 loop: CASSPSGRRYEQYF. The CDR3 DNA reads TGCGCCAGCAGTCCTAGCGGGAGAAGGTACGAGCAGTACTTC.

V is TRBV10-2 and J is TRBJ2-2, with D possibly being TRBD2 (5 bases). Germline V gene lookup returns CDR1 WSHSY and CDR2 SAAADI. The CDR3 extends over 14 amino acids. Trimming stripped 5 bases from V and 1 base from J, with 8 bases between. DNA for the CDR3: TGCGCCAGCAGTTCGACTATGAACACCGGGGAGCTGTTTTTT. Translating gives CASSSTMNTGELFF.

V gene TRBV12-3 or TRBV12-4 combines with J gene TRBJ1-1; 10 bases are a match to TRBD1. This CDR3 comprises 13 residues. V trimming: 6 bases; J trimming: 7 bases; junction bases outside the gene matches: 5. The CDR3 spells CASRPGQGNEAFF. The CDR3 nucleotides read TGTGCCAGCAGACCGGGACAGGGGAATGAAGCTTTCTTT.